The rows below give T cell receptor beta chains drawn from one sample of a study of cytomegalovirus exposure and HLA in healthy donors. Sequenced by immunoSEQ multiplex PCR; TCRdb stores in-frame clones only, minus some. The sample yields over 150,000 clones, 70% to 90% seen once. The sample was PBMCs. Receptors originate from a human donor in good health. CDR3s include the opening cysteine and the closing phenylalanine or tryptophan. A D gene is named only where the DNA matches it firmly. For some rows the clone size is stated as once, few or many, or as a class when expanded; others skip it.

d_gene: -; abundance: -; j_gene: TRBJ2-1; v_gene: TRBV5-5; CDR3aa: CASSEGGQPLYNEQFF; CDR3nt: TGTGCCAGCAGCGAGGGGGGACAGCCGCTTTACAATGAGCAGTTCTTC
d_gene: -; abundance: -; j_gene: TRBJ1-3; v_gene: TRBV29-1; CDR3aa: CSVALGGTGNTIYF; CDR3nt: TGCAGCGTTGCCCTTGGAGGTACTGGAAACACCATATATTTT
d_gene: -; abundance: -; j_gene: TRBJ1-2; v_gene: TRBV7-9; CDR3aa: CAGGGGRDYGYTF; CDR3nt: TGTGCCGGAGGGGGGGGCAGGGACTATGGCTACACCTTC
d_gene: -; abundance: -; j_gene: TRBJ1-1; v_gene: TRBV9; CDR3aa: CASSIQGNTEAFF; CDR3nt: TGTGCCAGCAGCATACAGGGGAACACTGAAGCTTTCTTT
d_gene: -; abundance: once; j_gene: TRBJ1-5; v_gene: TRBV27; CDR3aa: CASSLRQTNQPQHF; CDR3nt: TGTGCCAGCAGTTTAAGACAGACCAATCAGCCCCAGCATTTT
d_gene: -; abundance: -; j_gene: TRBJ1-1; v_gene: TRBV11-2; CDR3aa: CASSSRGNTEAFF; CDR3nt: TGTGCCAGCAGCTCTAGGGGGAACACTGAAGCTTTCTTT
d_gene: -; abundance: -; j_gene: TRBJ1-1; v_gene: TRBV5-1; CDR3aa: CASSLARGEAFF; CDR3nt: TGCGCCAGCAGCTTGGCCCGGGGAGAAGCTTTCTTT
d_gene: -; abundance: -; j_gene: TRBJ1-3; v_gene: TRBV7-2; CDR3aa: CASTPRDSSGNTIYF; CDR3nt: TGTGCCAGCACACCAAGAGACAGCTCTGGAAACACCATATATTTT
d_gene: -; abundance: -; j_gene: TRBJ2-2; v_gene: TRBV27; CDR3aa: CASSFLAGSGGELFF; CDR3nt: -
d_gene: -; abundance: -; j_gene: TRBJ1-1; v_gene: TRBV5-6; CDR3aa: CASSLPAGRNTEAFF; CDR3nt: TGTGCCAGCAGCTTACCCGCGGGAAGGAACACTGAAGCTTTCTTT
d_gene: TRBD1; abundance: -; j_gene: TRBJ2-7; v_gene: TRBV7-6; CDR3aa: CASSLRTGFLLDEQYF; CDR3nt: TGTGCCAGCAGCTTAAGGACAGGGTTCCTTCTTGACGAGCAGTACTTC
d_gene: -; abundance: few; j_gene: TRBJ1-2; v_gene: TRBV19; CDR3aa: CASSPDSYGYTF; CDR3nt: TGTGCCAGTAGTCCTGACAGCTATGGCTACACCTTC
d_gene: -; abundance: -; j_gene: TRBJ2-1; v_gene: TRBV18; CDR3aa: CASSPPGTSLILQQFF; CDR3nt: TGTGCCAGCTCACCACCTGGGACTTCCTTAATTTTACAGCAGTTCTTC
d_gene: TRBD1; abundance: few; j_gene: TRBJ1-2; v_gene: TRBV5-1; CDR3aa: CASSFRTGGTGYTF; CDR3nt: TGCGCCAGCAGCTTCCGTACAGGGGGCACGGGCTACACCTTC
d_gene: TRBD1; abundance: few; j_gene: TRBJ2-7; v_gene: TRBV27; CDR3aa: CASSLTGWDEQYF; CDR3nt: TGTGCCAGCAGTTTGACAGGGTGGGACGAGCAGTACTTC
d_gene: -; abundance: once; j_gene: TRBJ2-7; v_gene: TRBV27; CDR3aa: CARVEQEAYEQYF; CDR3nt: TGTGCCAGGGTAGAACAGGAAGCCTACGAGCAGTACTTC
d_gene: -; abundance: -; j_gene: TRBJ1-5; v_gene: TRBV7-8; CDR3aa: CASSLTSSRNQPQHF; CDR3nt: TGTGCCAGCAGCTTGACATCTTCGAGAAATCAGCCCCAGCATTTT
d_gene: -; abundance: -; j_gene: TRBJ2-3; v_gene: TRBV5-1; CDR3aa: CASSLQGFSDTQYF; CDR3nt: TGCGCCAGCAGCTTGCAGGGGTTCTCAGATACGCAGTATTTT
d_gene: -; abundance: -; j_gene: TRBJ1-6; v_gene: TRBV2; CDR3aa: CASNMLVDNSPLHF; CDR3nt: TGTGCCAGCAATATGTTAGTGGATAATTCACCCCTCCACTTT
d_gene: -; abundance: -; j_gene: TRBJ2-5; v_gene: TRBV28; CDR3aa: CASSLGQLLYQETQYF; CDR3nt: TGTGCCAGCAGTTTGGGCCAGCTACTCTACCAAGAGACCCAGTACTTC
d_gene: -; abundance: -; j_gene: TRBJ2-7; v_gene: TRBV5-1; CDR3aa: CASSQDPGGKQYF; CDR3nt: TGCGCCAGCAGCCAAGACCCCGGCGGGAAGCAGTACTTC
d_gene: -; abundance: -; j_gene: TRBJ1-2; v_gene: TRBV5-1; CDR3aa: CASSLEGLEGYTF; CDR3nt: TGCGCCAGCAGCTTGGAGGGGCTGGAGGGCTACACCTTC
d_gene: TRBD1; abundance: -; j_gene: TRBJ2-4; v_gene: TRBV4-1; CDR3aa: CASSPGQLAKNIQYF; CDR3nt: TGCGCCAGCAGCCCGGGACAGCTAGCCAAAAACATTCAGTACTTC